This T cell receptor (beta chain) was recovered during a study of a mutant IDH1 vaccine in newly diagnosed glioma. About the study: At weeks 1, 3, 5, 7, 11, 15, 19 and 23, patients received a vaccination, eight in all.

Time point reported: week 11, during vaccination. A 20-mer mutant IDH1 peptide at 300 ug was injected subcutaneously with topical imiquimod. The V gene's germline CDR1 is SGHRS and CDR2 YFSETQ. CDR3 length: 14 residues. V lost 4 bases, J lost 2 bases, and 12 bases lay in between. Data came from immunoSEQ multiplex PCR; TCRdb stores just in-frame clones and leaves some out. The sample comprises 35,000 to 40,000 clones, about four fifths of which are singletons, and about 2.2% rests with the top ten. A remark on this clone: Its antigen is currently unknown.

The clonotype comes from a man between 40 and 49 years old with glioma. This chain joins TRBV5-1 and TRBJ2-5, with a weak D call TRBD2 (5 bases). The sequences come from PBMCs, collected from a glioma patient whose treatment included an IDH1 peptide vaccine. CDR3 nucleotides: TGCGCCAGCAGCCGGAGGCCAGAACAAGAGACCCAGTACTTC. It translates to CASSRRPEQETQYF. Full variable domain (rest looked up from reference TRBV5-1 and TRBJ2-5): KAGVTQTPRYLIKTRGQQVTLSCSPISGHRSVSWYQQTPGQGLQFLFEYFSETQRNKGNFPGRFSGRQFSNSRSEMNVSTLELGDSALYLCASSRRPEQETQYFGPGTRLLVL.